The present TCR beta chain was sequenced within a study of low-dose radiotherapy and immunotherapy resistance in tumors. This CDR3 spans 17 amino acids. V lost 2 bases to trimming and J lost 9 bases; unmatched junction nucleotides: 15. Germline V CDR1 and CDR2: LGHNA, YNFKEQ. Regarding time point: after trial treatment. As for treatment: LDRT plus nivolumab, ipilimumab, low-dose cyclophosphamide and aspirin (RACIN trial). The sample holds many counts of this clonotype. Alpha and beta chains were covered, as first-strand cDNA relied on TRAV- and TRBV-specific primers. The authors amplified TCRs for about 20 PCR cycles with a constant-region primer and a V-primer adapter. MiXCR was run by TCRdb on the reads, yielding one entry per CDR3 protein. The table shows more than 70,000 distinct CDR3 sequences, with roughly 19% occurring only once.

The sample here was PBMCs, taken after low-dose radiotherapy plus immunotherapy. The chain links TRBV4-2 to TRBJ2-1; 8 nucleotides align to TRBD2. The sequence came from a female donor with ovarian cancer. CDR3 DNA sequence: TGTGCCAGCAGCCAAAGTGCATCCTTTGGACTAGCTTTTGAGCAGTTCTTC. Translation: CASSQSASFGLAFEQFF.